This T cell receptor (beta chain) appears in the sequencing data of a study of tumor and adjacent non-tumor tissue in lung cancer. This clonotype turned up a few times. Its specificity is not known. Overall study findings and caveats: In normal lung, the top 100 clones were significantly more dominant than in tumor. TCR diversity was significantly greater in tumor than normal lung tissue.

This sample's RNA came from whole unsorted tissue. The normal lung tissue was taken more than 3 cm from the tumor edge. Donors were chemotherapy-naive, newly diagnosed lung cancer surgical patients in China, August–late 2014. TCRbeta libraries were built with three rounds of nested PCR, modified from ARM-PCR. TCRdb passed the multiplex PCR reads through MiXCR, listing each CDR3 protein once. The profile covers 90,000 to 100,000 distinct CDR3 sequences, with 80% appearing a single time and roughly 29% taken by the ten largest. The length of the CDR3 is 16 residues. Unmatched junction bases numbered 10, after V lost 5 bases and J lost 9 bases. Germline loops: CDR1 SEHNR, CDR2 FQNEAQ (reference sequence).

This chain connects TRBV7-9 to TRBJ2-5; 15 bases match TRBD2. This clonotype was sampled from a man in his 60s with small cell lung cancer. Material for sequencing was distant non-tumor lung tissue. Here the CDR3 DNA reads TGTGCCAGCAGCCATCGGACTAGCGGGGGGGCGGACGCCCAGTACTTC. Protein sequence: CASSHRTSGGADAQYF.